Listed below are T cell receptor beta chains from one sample, sequenced in a study of blood T cell repertoires in COVID-19. Clones were read by immunoSEQ multiplex PCR, and TCRdb kept only the in-frame ones, dropping some. Of tens of thousands of clones listed, roughly 92% are singletons. Sequencing used peripheral blood. All receptors come from a man between 45 and 60 years old with active COVID-19. CDR3s include the opening cysteine and the closing phenylalanine or tryptophan. A D gene is named only where the DNA matches it firmly. Clone size, where shown, is once, few, many, or a class for clones that have expanded.

>TRBJ1-5|TRBV5-1|TRBD1|.
TGCGCCAGCAGACAGGGGCTGGGTCAGCCCCAGCATTTT
CASRQGLGQPQHF
>TRBJ2-2|TRBV28|TRBD2|.
TGTGCCAGCAGTTCCCGACTAGCGGCGAACACCGGGGAGCTGTTTTTT
CASSSRLAANTGELFF
>TRBJ2-7|TRBV11-2|TRBD1|.
TGTGCCAGCAGGCTGGACAGGGTTAGCGAGCAGTACTTC
CASRLDRVSEQYF
>TRBJ2-7|TRBV28|TRBD1|.
TGTGCCAGCAGTTTGGACAGGGGCAGGGTCGAGCAGTACTTC
CASSLDRGRVEQYF
>TRBJ2-3|TRBV6-5|TRBD2|.
TGTGCCAGCGGGACTAGCATCGCAGATACGCAGTATTTT
CASGTSIADTQYF
>TRBJ2-3|TRBV14|.|.
TGTGCCAGCAGCCGCAGGAGGCCCTACACAGATACGCAGTATTTT
CASSRRRPYTDTQYF
>TRBJ2-6|TRBV18|TRBD1|.
TGTGCCAGCTCAGGACGGGACAGAGACTCTGGGGCCAACGTCCTGACTTTC
CASSGRDRDSGANVLTF
>TRBJ2-7|TRBV4-3|TRBD1|few
TGCGCCAGCAGTCTGGACAGGGGCTACGAGCAGTACTTC
CASSLDRGYEQYF
>TRBJ2-7|TRBV12-5|.|once
TGTGCTAGTGGTTTGGGGAGCGGGCAGTACTTC
CASGLGSGQYF
>TRBJ1-2|TRBV29-1|TRBD1|.
TGCAGCGTTTACTTAGTGACAGGGGCCTATGGCTACACCTTC
CSVYLVTGAYGYTF
>TRBJ2-2|TRBV18|TRBD1|.
TGTGCCAGCTCACCACCGAAGACAGGGTCCGGGGAGCTGTTTTTT
CASSPPKTGSGELFF
>TRBJ2-2|TRBV9|TRBD2|.
TGTGCCAGCAGCTCCCGCTCGACTAGCGGGAGGTGGGGGGAGCTGTTTTTT
CASSSRSTSGRWGELFF
>TRBJ2-2|TRBV7-8|.|.
TGTGCCAGCAGCTTATCTCACACCGGGGAGCTGTTTTTT
CASSLSHTGELFF
>TRBJ1-1|TRBV7-8|TRBD1|once
TGTGCCAGCAGCTCAGGACAGGTCATGAACACTGAAGCTTTCTTT
CASSSGQVMNTEAFF
>TRBJ2-7|TRBV24-1|TRBD2|.
TGTGCCACCAAGGGGACTAGCGGGAGAAGTATTAGGTACGAGCAGTACTTC
CATKGTSGRSIRYEQYF
>TRBJ1-4|TRBV6-5|.|.
TGTGCCAGCCCCGACCCGACAGAGGAAAAACTGTTTTTT
CASPDPTEEKLFF
>TRBJ1-2|TRBV3-1/TRBV3-2|.|.
TGTGCCAGCAGCCAGGGGCCGGGACTGAGAGTGGATGGCTACACCTTC
CASSQGPGLRVDGYTF
>TRBJ2-1|TRBV28|.|.
TGTGCCAGCAGTTTAAGAGATGATGAGCAGTTCTTC
CASSLRDDEQFF
>TRBJ1-1|TRBV13|.|.
TGTGCCAGCAGCGGGTCGGAGGGATGGACTGAAGCTTTCTTT
CASSGSEGWTEAFF
>TRBJ1-6|TRBV27|.|.
TGTGCCAGCCGGAACGGAGGCTCCTATAATTCACCCCTCCACTTT
CASRNGGSYNSPLHF
>TRBJ1-1|TRBV2|.|.
TGTGCCAGCAGTGAAGACAGCAAGAACACTGAAGCTTTCTTT
CASSEDSKNTEAFF
>TRBJ2-1|TRBV2|.|.
TGTGCCAGCGGGGTGGACAGTCCTGGGGTGAGTGAGCAGTTCTTC
CASGVDSPGVSEQFF
>TRBJ1-2|TRBV11-2|TRBD1|.
TGTGCCAGCAGCTCCCGGACAGGGGCCCTTGATGGCTACACCTTC
CASSSRTGALDGYTF
>TRBJ2-7|TRBV6-5|TRBD2|.
TGTGCCAGCAGAATGGGGGCGGGAGGCGAGCAGTACTTC
CASRMGAGGEQYF
>TRBJ2-2|TRBV6-2/TRBV6-3|.|.
TGTGCCAGCAGTTTTTTGACAGGGGAGCTGTTTTTT
CASSFLTGELFF
>TRBJ1-2|TRBV5-6|TRBD1|.
TGTGCCAGCAGCCCCGGGACAGGGTTCCGGGGCTACACCTTC
CASSPGTGFRGYTF
>TRBJ2-3|TRBV28|TRBD2|.
TGTGCCGCTCGGGAGGCCACAGATACGCAGTATTTT
CAAREATDTQYF
>TRBJ1-2|TRBV12-3/TRBV12-4|.|.
TGTGCCAGCAGTTTAAGAGGGTTCAATGGCTACACCTTC
CASSLRGFNGYTF
>TRBJ1-2|TRBV5-8|TRBD1|.
TGTGCCAGCAGCCCACCGGCTGGGACAGGGGATGGCTACACCTTC
CASSPPAGTGDGYTF
>TRBJ2-3|TRBV9|.|.
TGTGCCAGCAGTGTGGGGGCATACACAGATACGCAGTATTTT
CASSVGAYTDTQYF
>TRBJ1-4|TRBV11-2|.|.
TGTGCCAGCAGCCCGATACGGGGTGTCGAAAAACTGTTTTTT
CASSPIRGVEKLFF
>TRBJ1-5|TRBV28|.|.
TGTGCCAGCAGTTTACACACGGGTTTTCAGCCCCAGCATTTT
CASSLHTGFQPQHF
>TRBJ2-1|TRBV7-3|TRBD2|.
TGTGCCAGCAGCCCCGGGACTAGGATTATGGGTGACAATGAGCAGTTCTTC
CASSPGTRIMGDNEQFF
>TRBJ2-1|TRBV12-3/TRBV12-4|.|.
TGTGCCAGCAGGGCCACCCGTTATCAGCAGTTCTTC
CASRATRYQQFF
>TRBJ1-1|TRBV7-9|.|few
TGTGCCAGCAGCGAGGAGGGCAGGAACACTGAAGCTTTCTTT
CASSEEGRNTEAFF
>TRBJ2-7|TRBV6-6|TRBD1|.
TGTGCCATCGGGACAGGTAGATACGAGCAGTACTTC
CAIGTGRYEQYF
>TRBJ2-2|TRBV23-1|.|.
TGCGCCAGCAGTCAATGCTACCCGGGACTTACCCCCGGGGAGCTGTTTTTT
CASSQCYPGLTPGELFF
>TRBJ2-1|TRBV4-1|TRBD1|.
TGCGCCAGCAGCCAAGTAGGGACAGACAATGAGCAGTTCTTC
CASSQVGTDNEQFF
>TRBJ1-6|TRBV5-1|.|.
TGCGCCAGCAGCCCCCAGGGGCAGGGTGGTAATTCACCCCTCCACTTT
CASSPQGQGGNSPLHF
>TRBJ1-3|TRBV5-6|.|.
TGTGCCAGCAGCCCCGGTCGTAGCTCTGGAAACACCATATATTTT
CASSPGRSSGNTIYF
>TRBJ1-1|TRBV7-9|.|.
TGTGCCAGCAGCGCCGGGCGTGGGGGCCCCGGGGCTTTCTTT
CASSAGRGGPGAFF
>TRBJ2-2|TRBV27|.|.
TGTGCCAGCACGAGGACAGCTCCTCCCGGGGAGCTGTTTTTT
CASTRTAPPGELFF
>TRBJ2-1|TRBV11-2|TRBD2|.
TGTGCCAGCAGCTTAAATCGGGGGGAGAGCTCCTACAATGAGCAGTTCTTC
CASSLNRGESSYNEQFF
>TRBJ2-5|TRBV16|TRBD1|.
TGTGCCAGCAGCGGGACAGGGGTACGGGAGACCCAGTACTTC
CASSGTGVRETQYF
>TRBJ1-5|TRBV7-9|TRBD1|.
TGTGCCAGCAGCCCGGCGACAGGGAATCAGCCCCAGCATTTT
CASSPATGNQPQHF
>TRBJ2-1|TRBV5-4|TRBD2|.
TGTGCCAGCAGCTTGAAGCGACTAGCGGGGGAGCAGTTCTTC
CASSLKRLAGEQFF
>TRBJ2-2|TRBV9|.|.
TGTGCCAGCAGAGTGGACAGGAACACCGGGGAGCTGTTTTTT
CASRVDRNTGELFF
>TRBJ2-3|TRBV10-1|TRBD1|.
TGCGCCAGCAGTGATCCTACAGGGGGGTCATATACGCAGTATTTT
CASSDPTGGSYTQYF
>TRBJ2-1|TRBV6-6|TRBD2|once
TGTGCCAGTCGTATTGCGGGAGACTCCTACAATGAGCAGTTCTTC
CASRIAGDSYNEQFF
>TRBJ2-2|TRBV12-3/TRBV12-4|.|.
TGTGCCAGCTCGTCCAGGGGCACCGGGGAGCTGTTTTTT
CASSSRGTGELFF
>TRBJ2-7|TRBV27|.|.
TGTGCCAGCGGTGACAGAGCATACTACGAGCAGTACTTC
CASGDRAYYEQYF
>TRBJ1-2|TRBV4-1|.|.
TGCGCCAGCAGCCCTGTGGGAGGGGAACTCTATGGCTACACCTTC
CASSPVGGELYGYTF
>TRBJ1-5|TRBV7-2|TRBD1|.
TGTGCCAGCAGCTTCCAGGGGGGCAATCAGCCCCAGCATTTT
CASSFQGGNQPQHF